The clone carrying this T cell receptor (beta chain) was detected only a few times. Its specificity is not known. Germline-derived CDR1 and CDR2 are SNHLY and FYNNEI. The CDR3 is 10 residues long. V lost 10 bases and J 9 bases, leaving 10 bases between the germline ends. The source of the sample is a study of T cell repertoires in cytomegalovirus infection. Study in general: From public TCR beta signatures came an indication of both CMV infection and matching HLA type.

TCRdb independently ran MiXCR on the reads; one entry per CDR3 protein. The sample has about 150,000 distinct CDR3 sequences, 20% to 25% seen once; the top ten hold approximately 11%. Notes on the study in general: CMV carriers having the relevant HLA were flagged by cumulative public TCR beta family frequency. CMV-specific HLA-C-restricted TCR beta clonotypes dominated the ex vivo response.

The clonotype comes from a human donor in good health (CMV status not recorded). Some clones in this sample may be carry-over from other donors' samples. Sequenced material: PBMCs. The J gene is TRBJ2-1, the V gene TRBV2; D is perhaps TRBD2 (5 bases). CDR3 sequence reads: CATNSGEQFF. CDR3 coding DNA: TGTGCCACAAACAGCGGTGAGCAGTTCTTC.